One sample yielded the 29 T cell receptor beta chains listed below, sequenced in a study of T cell responses to AZD1222 COVID-19 vaccine. The protocol was immunoSEQ multiplex PCR, while the TCRdb copy is restricted to in-frame clones and leaves out a portion. Among 150,000 to 200,000 clones listed, about 91% were seen once. Specimen: peripheral blood, collected 28 days after the second AZD1222 dose. Receptors were obtained from an adult who received the AZD1222 COVID-19 vaccine.

This chain links TRBV29-1 with TRBJ1-1; D gene ambiguous. The CDR3 spans 13 residues. Trimming pared 0 bases from V and 4 bases from J, leaving 9 bases between. Germline V lookup: CDR1 SQVTM, CDR2 ANQGSEA. CDR3 sequence (DNA): TGCAGCGTTGAAGAAGGTCGAGGCACTGAAGCTTTCTTT. Translating gives CSVEEGRGTEAFF.

The gene calls are TRBV5-6 and TRBJ2-5; the D gene is possibly TRBD2 (6 bases). The V gene's germline CDR1 is SGHDT and CDR2 YYEEEE. CDR3 length equals 16 residues. The germline V and J ends were trimmed by 4 bases and 3 bases, with 19 bases remaining between them. CDR3 in DNA: TGTGCCAGCAGCCGGGAGAACAGCGCGTGGGAAGAGACCCAGTACTTC. As protein: CASSRENSAWEETQYF.

This clone showed up just once. V gene TRBV28 combines with J gene TRBJ1-2; 8 bases line up with TRBD1. From germline, CDR1 is MDHEN and CDR2 SYDVKM. The length of the CDR3 is 15 residues. V trimming: 6 bases; J trimming: 8 bases; junction bases outside the gene matches: 14. CDR3 DNA sequence: TGTGCCAGCAGCCCTGTAGGGGGTGGGGACAGGGGCTACACCTTC. Its translation is CASSPVGGGDRGYTF.

This clone was detected a few times. The chain couples TRBV6-1 to TRBJ1-2, with 11 bases fitting TRBD1. The CDR3 totals 15 residues. Looked up from germline, CDR1 is MNHNS and CDR2 is SASEGT. Trimming at V came to 0 bases and at J to 7 bases, leaving 4 bases not matched to a gene. This CDR3 is CASSEAGQGASGYTF. Here the CDR3 DNA reads TGTGCCAGCAGTGAAGCAGGACAGGGGGCTTCTGGCTACACCTTC.

V usage is TRBV18 and J usage is TRBJ1-2; no clear D gene. There are 15 residues in the CDR3. V gave up 1 base and J gave up 0 bases, with 9 bases separating them. Germline loops: CDR1 KGHSH, CDR2 LQKENI. The CDR3 nucleotides read TGTGCCAGCTCACCACTTATGGAAGCTAACTATGGCTACACCTTC. This sequence encodes CASSPLMEANYGYTF.

The genes are TRBV6-5 and TRBJ2-3; 7 bases align to TRBD2. The ends lost 0 bases at V and 7 bases at J; junction bases unmatched: 10. The CDR3 loop spans 16 amino acids. Germline-derived CDR1 and CDR2 are MNHEY and SVGAGI. The CDR3 sequence: CASSYSSGAAGNTQYF. CDR3 sequence (DNA): TGTGCCAGCAGTTACTCAAGCGGGGCCGCTGGGAATACGCAGTATTTT.

The chain recombines TRBV7-2 with TRBJ2-3; 13 bases line up with TRBD2. J gave up 2 bases and V 5 bases, and 7 bases lay outside the gene matches. The CDR3 has 17 residues. Germline V gene sequence: CDR1 SGHTA, CDR2 FQGNSA. The CDR3, as DNA: TGTGCCAGCAGCATTGGGACTAGCGGGGCCATCACAGATACGCAGTATTTT. Amino acid sequence: CASSIGTSGAITDTQYF.

This clone was detected once. The chain couples TRBV11-2 to TRBJ1-1; D possibly corresponds to TRBD1 (6 bases). The germline gives CDR1 SGHAT, CDR2 FQNNGV. Trimming took off 3 bases at V and 2 bases at J, with 19 bases between the two ends. This CDR3 comprises 17 residues. The CDR3, as DNA: TGTGCCAGCAGCTTCGGGGGGGCCCTAACTCCAAACACTGAAGCTTTCTTT. Its translation: CASSFGGALTPNTEAFF.

V is TRBV15 and J is TRBJ1-2, with unresolved D. CDR3 length: 15 residues. Germline V lookup: CDR1 LNHNV, CDR2 YYDKDF (reference sequence). The V end was cut by 2 bases, the J end by 0 bases, with 10 bases between. The CDR3 region has the DNA TGTGCCACCAGCAGACACCCTCAAGCTAACTATGGCTACACCTTC. This sequence encodes CATSRHPQANYGYTF.

The rearrangement uses TRBV19 and TRBJ1-6; 9 nucleotides line up with TRBD1. V lost 0 bases, J lost 7 bases, and 4 bases stayed unmatched. This CDR3 region has 16 residues. Germline V CDR1 and CDR2: LNHDA, SQIVND (reference sequence). The CDR3 spells CASSIDPGQGNSPLHF. DNA of the CDR3: TGTGCCAGTAGTATAGACCCGGGACAGGGAAATTCACCCCTCCACTTT.

This clone was recorded once. This rearrangement joins TRBV19 to TRBJ2-2; the D call may be TRBD1 or TRBD2 (6 bases each). Trimming removed 3 bases from V and 2 bases from J, with 10 bases in between. The CDR3 sequence is 15 residues long. The germline CDR1 and CDR2 sequences are LNHDA and SQIVND (reference sequence). The DNA for the CDR3 is TGTGCCAGTAGTATGGGGGGCGTAAACACCGGGGAGCTGTTTTTT. This sequence encodes CASSMGGVNTGELFF.

The rearrangement uses TRBV6-5 and TRBJ1-1; D is unresolved. The ends were cut back, 0 bases at V and 1 base at J, with 9 bases in the middle. Germline assignment: CDR1 MNHEY and CDR2 SVGAGI. The CDR3 totals 15 residues. The CDR3 nucleotides read TGTGCCAGCAGTTACTCAGCGGCAGCGAACACTGAAGCTTTCTTT. It specifies CASSYSAAANTEAFF.

This chain connects TRBV19 to TRBJ2-2; TRBD2 aligns across 11 bases. The CDR3 is 17 amino acids. Germline V gives CDR1 LNHDA, CDR2 SQIVND (reference sequence). With 7 bases clipped from V and 5 bases from J, the junction kept 12 bases outside the gene matches. CDR3 in DNA: TGTGCCAGTACCTTCCGAGGGGCTAGCGGGGGGACCGGGGAGCTGTTTTTT. The encoded protein is CASTFRGASGGTGELFF.

The rearrangement links TRBV5-1 to TRBJ2-1, with TRBD2 identical over 8 bases. Germline V lookup: CDR1 SGHRS, CDR2 YFSETQ. Trimming at V came to 4 bases and at J to 9 bases, leaving 6 bases not matched to a gene. CDR3 size: 13 residues. As DNA, the CDR3 is TGCGCCAGCAGCGAACGGGGGGGCGGTGAGCAGTTCTTC. It is translated as CASSERGGGEQFF.

The chain couples TRBV5-1 to TRBJ2-2; tentative D call: TRBD1 (5 bases). CDR3 length equals 12 residues. Trimming took off 7 bases at V and 4 bases at J, with 8 bases between the two ends. Germline V CDR1 and CDR2: SGHRS, YFSETQ. The CDR3 sequence: CASSDSTGELFF. CDR3 DNA sequence: TGCGCCAGCTCCGACAGCACCGGGGAGCTGTTTTTT.

The J gene is TRBJ2-7, the V gene TRBV6-2 or TRBV6-3; D is undetermined. The CDR3 contains 11 residues. V was clipped by 4 bases and J by 3 bases, with 4 bases between them. From germline, CDR1 is MNHEY and CDR2 SVGEGT. CDR3: CASSWDYEQYF. CDR3 sequence (DNA): TGTGCCAGCAGTTGGGACTACGAGCAGTACTTC.

The chain employs TRBV4-3 and TRBJ1-3; no definite D call. CDR1 LGHNA and CDR2 YSLEER come from the germline V gene. Trimming took 0 bases from V and 1 from J, leaving 10 bases between them. The CDR3 contains 16 residues. The CDR3 reads CASSQDQVASGNTIYF. In nucleotides, the CDR3 is TGCGCCAGCAGCCAAGACCAGGTGGCATCTGGAAACACCATATATTTT.

DNA for the CDR3: TGTGCCACCAAAAGGGAGACGAACACTGAAGCTTTCTTT. Translation gives CATKRETNTEAFF. The chain employs TRBV6-5 and TRBJ1-1; D is uncertain. V gave up 10 bases and J gave up 1 base, with 13 bases separating them. CDR1 and CDR2 (germline): MNHEY, SVGAGI. The CDR3 is 13 residues long.

This clone came up once. The chain couples TRBV28 to TRBJ1-5; the D is unclear. Germline loops: CDR1 MDHEN, CDR2 SYDVKM. Trimming removed 5 bases from V and 5 bases from J, with 4 bases in between. There are 11 residues in the CDR3. CDR3: CASSEYQPQHF. The CDR3 DNA is TGTGCCAGCAGTGAGTATCAGCCCCAGCATTTT. Together with reference TRBV28 and TRBJ1-5, the CDR3 gives the full variable domain: DVKVTQSSRYLVKRTGEKVFLECVQDMDHENMFWYRQDPGLGLRLIYFSYDVKMKEKGDIPEGYSVSREKKERFSLILESASTNQTSMYLCASSEYQPQHFGDGTRLSIL.

This chain links TRBV4-3 with TRBJ2-5; 7 nucleotides agree with TRBD2. V lost 0 bases to trimming and J lost 4 bases; unmatched junction nucleotides: 8. This CDR3 is built from 16 residues. In germline, CDR1 is LGHNA, CDR2 YSLEER. CDR3 sequence (DNA): TGCGCCAGCAGCCAAGATACGGGGGGTACCGGAGAGACCCAGTACTTC. Translation: CASSQDTGGTGETQYF.

The CDR3 DNA sequence: TGTGCCATCAGTACAGGGGGCGGGAATCAGCCCCAGCATTTT. Translated, it gives CAISTGGGNQPQHF. V usage is TRBV10-3 and J usage is TRBJ1-5, with 9 bases that match TRBD1. Germline trimming cut 5 bases from V and 4 bases from J; bases unmatched to any gene: 3. The CDR3 has 14 amino acids. From germline, CDR1 is ENHRY and CDR2 SYGVKD.

This clone was found a few times. The V call is TRBV10-3, the J call TRBJ1-1; 8 positions match TRBD1. The CDR3 covers 16 residues. Trimming removed 6 bases from V and 0 bases from J; junction bases left unmatched: 9. Germline CDR1 and CDR2: ENHRY and SYGVKD. This CDR3 is CAISPRGDRLNTEAFF. CDR3 in DNA: TGTGCCATCAGCCCCAGGGGGGACAGGTTGAACACTGAAGCTTTCTTT.

This clone was found once. The rearrangement links TRBV19 to TRBJ2-4; 7 nucleotides line up with TRBD1. Trimming took 9 bases from V and 0 from J; bases not matched to a gene: 2. The CDR3 is 13 residues long. Germline V lookup: CDR1 LNHDA, CDR2 SQIVND (reference sequence). As DNA, the CDR3 is TGTGCCAGGAGACAGGGAGCCAAAAACATTCAGTACTTC. Translated: CARRQGAKNIQYF.

V usage is TRBV6-6 and J usage is TRBJ2-2; no clear D gene. The CDR3 has 13 amino acids. Trimming removed 6 bases from V and 5 bases from J, with 10 bases in between. CDR1 and CDR2 (germline): MNHNY, SVGAGI (reference sequence). The CDR3 coding sequence is TGTGCCAGCAGGACGACGATAACCGGGGAGCTGTTTTTT. Its translation is CASRTTITGELFF.

The chain couples TRBV5-1 to TRBJ1-4; TRBD1 is a possible D gene (5 bases). The CDR3 has 15 residues. Germline CDR1 SGHRS, CDR2 YFSETQ. V shed 5 bases and J shed 3 bases, with 14 bases lying between them. CDR3 bases: TGCGCCAGCAGTTCTCTCTCAGGGTCTAATGAAAAACTGTTTTTT. This codes for CASSSLSGSNEKLFF. The complete variable domain, with remaining parts taken from reference TRBV5-1 and TRBJ1-4, reads KAGVTQTPRYLIKTRGQQVTLSCSPISGHRSVSWYQQTPGQGLQFLFEYFSETQRNKGNFPGRFSGRQFSNSRSEMNVSTLELGDSALYLCASSSLSGSNEKLFFGSGTQLSVL.

The chain recombines TRBV4-1 with TRBJ2-7, with D possibly being TRBD1 (6 bases). Germline V gives CDR1 MGHRA, CDR2 YSYEKL. V was pared by 0 bases and J by 2 bases, with 11 bases between. This CDR3 spans 15 amino acids. CDR3 sequence: CASSQDKGQTYEQYF. CDR3 nucleotides: TGCGCCAGCAGCCAAGATAAAGGACAGACCTACGAGCAGTACTTC.

This clone was detected only a few times. The V call is TRBV10-3, the J call TRBJ1-2; unclear D gene. Germline assignment: CDR1 ENHRY and CDR2 SYGVKD. This CDR3 contains 12 residues. Trimming cost V 0 bases and J 4 bases, with 3 bases left between them. The CDR3 reads CAISESTYGYTF. The DNA of the CDR3 is TGTGCCATCAGTGAGTCAACCTATGGCTACACCTTC.

This clone was observed a few times. The chain has TRBV28 and TRBJ1-1, with D possibly being TRBD1 (6 bases). CDR1 and CDR2 (germline): MDHEN, SYDVKM. V was pared by 5 bases and J by 4 bases, with 17 bases between. The CDR3 consists of 15 residues. The CDR3 coding sequence is TGTGCCAGCAGTCCCAGACTCCACAGGGTCACTGAAGCTTTCTTT. Translation gives CASSPRLHRVTEAFF.

This chain links TRBV10-3 with TRBJ2-5; D may match TRBD1 or TRBD2 (5 bases each). The CDR3 loop spans 12 amino acids. Trimming took 4 bases from V and 5 from J, leaving 8 bases between them. Germline V gene data show CDR1 as ENHRY and CDR2 as SYGVKD. DNA of the CDR3: TGTGCCATCAGTGGAGGGGTTGAGACCCAGTACTTC. Residues: CAISGGVETQYF.